The T cell receptor (beta chain) described here comes from a study of brain T cells in children with intractable seizures. Method: immunoSEQ multiplex PCR; TCRdb's copy keeps in-frame clones and lacks some. Of approximately 330,000 clones listed, nearly 95% are singletons. The CDR3 has 15 residues. J gave up 4 bases and V 3 bases, and 6 bases lay outside the gene matches. Germline CDR1 reads SGHRS; CDR2 reads YFSETQ. Worth noting for this clone: The antigen is not known.

Study outcomes and limitations: Patients' HCMV serostatus was unknown; virus specificity rests on CDR3 similarity alone.

As to time point: blood from clinic visit 5 months post-surgery; TSC patient then seizure free. Surgery cases with the highest brain T cell transcript signatures were chosen for sequencing. Patients received at least one anti-epileptic drug before surgery. The receptor comes from a boy under two years old with tuberous sclerosis and intractable seizures. The starting material was peripheral blood, obtained less than 6 months after surgery. The rearrangement joins TRBV5-1 to TRBJ2-5; 10 bases align to TRBD2. In DNA, the CDR3 is TGCGCCAGCAGCTCGCTAGCGGGAGAAGGAGAGACCCAGTACTTC. It specifies CASSSLAGEGETQYF.